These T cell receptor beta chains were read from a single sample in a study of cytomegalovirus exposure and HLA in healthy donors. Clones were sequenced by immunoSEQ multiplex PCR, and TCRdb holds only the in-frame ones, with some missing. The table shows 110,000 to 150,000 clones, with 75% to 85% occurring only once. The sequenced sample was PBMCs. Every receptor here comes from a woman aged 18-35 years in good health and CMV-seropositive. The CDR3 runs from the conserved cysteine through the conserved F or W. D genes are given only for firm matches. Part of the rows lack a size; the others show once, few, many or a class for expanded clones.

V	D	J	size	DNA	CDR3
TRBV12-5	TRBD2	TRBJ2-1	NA	TGTGCTAGTGGTTTGGGTAGCGGGGGGAACAATGAGCAGTTCTTC	CASGLGSGGNNEQFF
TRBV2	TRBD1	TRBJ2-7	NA	TGTGCCAGCAGTGAAGGAGGGACAGGGACTAACTACGAGCAGTACTTC	CASSEGGTGTNYEQYF
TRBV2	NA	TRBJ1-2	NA	TGTGCCAGCAGGGAAGCGGGGGGGCGAGTAGGTCCTGCCTATGGCTACACCTTC	CASREAGGRVGPAYGYTF
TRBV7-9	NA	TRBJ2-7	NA	TGTGCCAGCAGCCCGGTGGAGGCCTACGAGCAGTACTTC	CASSPVEAYEQYF
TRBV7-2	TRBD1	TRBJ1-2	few	TGTGCCAGCATAGGACAGGGGGCGCGAGGTGGCTACACCTTC	CASIGQGARGGYTF
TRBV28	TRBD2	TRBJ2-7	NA	TGTGCCATCGGGGGACTAGCGGGGGCCTACGAGCAGTACTTC	CAIGGLAGAYEQYF
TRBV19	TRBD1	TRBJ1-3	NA	TGTGCCAGTAGTAAGCTGGGACAGCTTCCATCTTTATCTGGAAACACCATATATTTT	CASSKLGQLPSLSGNTIYF
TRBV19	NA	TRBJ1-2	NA	TGTGCCAGTAGGGACTTCTATGGCTACACCTTC	CASRDFYGYTF
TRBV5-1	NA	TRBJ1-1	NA	TGCGCCAGCAGTGTCAGAGCGGGGACTGAAGCTTTCTTT	CASSVRAGTEAFF
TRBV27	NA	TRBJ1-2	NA	TGTGCCAGCAGTTTAGTAGGGGTCGTAGGTGGCTACACCTTC	CASSLVGVVGGYTF
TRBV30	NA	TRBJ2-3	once	TGTGCCTGGAAACGGGAGCTGGCAGGCACAGATACGCAGTATTTT	CAWKRELAGTDTQYF
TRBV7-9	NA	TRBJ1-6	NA	TGTGCCAGCAGCGCAGGTAGCTCCTATAATTCACCCCTCCACTTT	CASSAGSSYNSPLHF
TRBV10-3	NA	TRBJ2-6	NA	TGTGCCATCCGGGGAGCCTCTGGGGCCAACGTCCTGACTTTC	CAIRGASGANVLTF
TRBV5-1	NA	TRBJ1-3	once	TGCGCCAGCAGCTTGGATTCCAGGCAAGGAAACACCATATATTTT	CASSLDSRQGNTIYF
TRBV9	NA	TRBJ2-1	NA	TGTGCCAGCAGCGTAGGAGGTAGCACATACAATGAGCAGTTCTTC	CASSVGGSTYNEQFF
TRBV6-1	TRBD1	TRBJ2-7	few	TGTGCCAGCAGTGATCACAGGGGGCACGAGCAGTACTTC	CASSDHRGHEQYF
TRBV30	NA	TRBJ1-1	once	TGTGCCTGGGGTCCCCCCGTCACAGACGCTGAAGCTTTCTTT	CAWGPPVTDAEAFF
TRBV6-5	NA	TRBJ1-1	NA	TGTGCCAGCAGTTACTCGTCGGTGAACACTGAAGCTTTCTTT	CASSYSSVNTEAFF
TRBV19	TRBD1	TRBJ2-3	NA	TGTGCCAGTAGTATTATAGGGACAGCTAGCACAGATACGCAGTATTTT	CASSIIGTASTDTQYF
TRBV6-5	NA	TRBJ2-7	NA	TGTGCCAGCAGTTACTCTCAGGGGAACTCCTACGAGCAGTACTTC	CASSYSQGNSYEQYF
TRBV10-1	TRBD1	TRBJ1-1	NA	TGCGCCAGCAGCCCACAGGGGGCGATAGGCGAAGCTTTCTTT	CASSPQGAIGEAFF
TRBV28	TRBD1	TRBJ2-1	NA	TGTGCCAGCAGTTCGATCCAGGGGGACAGGAGTTCCTACAATGAGCAGTTCTTC	CASSSIQGDRSSYNEQFF
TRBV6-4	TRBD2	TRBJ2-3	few	TGTGCCAGCAGTGCTGCGGGAGGGCGAGATACGCAGTATTTT	CASSAAGGRDTQYF
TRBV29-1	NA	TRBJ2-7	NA	TGCAGCGTTGACCTGACAGGGACTCGCTACGAGCAGTACTTC	CSVDLTGTRYEQYF
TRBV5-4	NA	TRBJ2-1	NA	TGTGCCAGCAGCTGGGGCCAGCAAAATGAGCAGTTCTTC	CASSWGQQNEQFF
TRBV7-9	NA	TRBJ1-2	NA	TGTGCCAGCAGCTTCGCAGCCAGGGGTCCCTATGGCTACACCTTC	CASSFAARGPYGYTF
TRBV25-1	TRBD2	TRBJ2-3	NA	TGTGCCAGCAGTGAGGGACTAGCGGGGGGGACAGATACGCAGTATTTT	CASSEGLAGGTDTQYF
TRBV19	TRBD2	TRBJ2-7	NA	TGTGCCAGTAGTATAGATTCTGGCGGGGGCTCCTACGAGCAGTACTTC	CASSIDSGGGSYEQYF
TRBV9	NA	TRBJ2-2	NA	TGTGCCAGCAGCGGCCGGACTGGCGGTGAGGAGCTGTTTTTT	CASSGRTGGEELFF
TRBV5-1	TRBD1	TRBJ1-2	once	TGCGCCAGCAGCGGGACAGGGGTCGGCTACACCTTC	CASSGTGVGYTF
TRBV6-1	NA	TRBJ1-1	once	TGTGCCAGCAGTCCCTCGGGGAATAAGAACACTGAAGCTTTCTTT	CASSPSGNKNTEAFF
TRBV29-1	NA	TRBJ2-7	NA	TGCAGCGTTCAGCCGACAGTGTACGAGCAGTACTTC	CSVQPTVYEQYF
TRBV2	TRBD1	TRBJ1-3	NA	TGTGCCAGCACCGAGGTACAGGGGAAGAACACCATATATTTT	CASTEVQGKNTIYF
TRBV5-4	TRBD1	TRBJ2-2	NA	TGTGCCAGCAGCCTGGGACAGGGGATCGGGGAGCTGTTTTTT	CASSLGQGIGELFF
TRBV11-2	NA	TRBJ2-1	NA	TGTGCCAGCAGCTTAGGCGCATCGGCAGGCCAATACAATGAGCAGTTCTTC	CASSLGASAGQYNEQFF
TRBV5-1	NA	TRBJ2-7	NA	TGCGCTAGCAGCCCCGCCGGAGGCGAGCAGTACTTC	CASSPAGGEQYF
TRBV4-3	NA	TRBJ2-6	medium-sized	TGCGCCAGCAGCCAAGATATCAGCTCTGGGGCCAACGTCCTGACTTTC	CASSQDISSGANVLTF
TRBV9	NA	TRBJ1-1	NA	TGTGCCAGCAGTCCCCGGTGGGGGGGGAACACTGAAGCTTTCTTT	CASSPRWGGNTEAFF
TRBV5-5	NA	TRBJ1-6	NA	TGTGCCAGCAGCTATTCAGGGTTTGTGAGTAATTCACCCCTCCACTTT	CASSYSGFVSNSPLHF
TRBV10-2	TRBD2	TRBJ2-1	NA	TGCGCCAGCAGTAACGGCCCAGGGACTAACAATGAGCAGTTCTTC	CASSNGPGTNNEQFF
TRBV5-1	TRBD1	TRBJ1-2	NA	TGCGCCAGCAGCGATAGGGACAGTGGTGGCTACACCTTC	CASSDRDSGGYTF
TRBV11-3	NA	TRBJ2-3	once	TGTGCCAGCAGCTCTGGACAGTCTAGCACAGATACGCAGTATTTT	CASSSGQSSTDTQYF
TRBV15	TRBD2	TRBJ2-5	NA	TGTGCCACCAGCAGAGGAGAGACTAGCGGGGAAGAGACCCAGTACTTC	CATSRGETSGEETQYF
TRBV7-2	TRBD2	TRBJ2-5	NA	TGTGCCAGCAGCCCTCCTGTACTAGCGGGGAAAGAGACCCAGTACTTC	CASSPPVLAGKETQYF
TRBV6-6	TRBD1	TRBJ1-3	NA	TGTGCCAGCAGCCATACAGGGGCTGGAAACACCATATATTTT	CASSHTGAGNTIYF
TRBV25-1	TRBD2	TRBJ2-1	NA	TGTGCCAGCAGTGAACTTAGCGGGATTGCTAATGAGCAGTTCTTC	CASSELSGIANEQFF
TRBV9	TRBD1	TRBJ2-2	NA	TGTGCCAGCAGCTCCCCCGGGGGACAGGGGGCCGGGGAGCTGTTTTTT	CASSSPGGQGAGELFF
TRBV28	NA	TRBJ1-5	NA	TGTGCCAGCAGTTTACTTAGCAATCAGCCCCAGCATTTT	CASSLLSNQPQHF
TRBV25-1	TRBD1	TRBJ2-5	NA	TGTGCCAGCAGTGGGTCCTCCGGACAGGGCCAAGAGACCCAGTACTTC	CASSGSSGQGQETQYF
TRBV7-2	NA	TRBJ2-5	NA	TGTGCCAGCAGCAGGACAAGCCAAGAGACCCAGTACTTC	CASSRTSQETQYF
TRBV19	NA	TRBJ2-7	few	TGTGCCAGTAGTAGCAGTTGGCTCTACGAGCAGTACTTC	CASSSSWLYEQYF
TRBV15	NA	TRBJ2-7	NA	TGTGCCACCAGCAGAGTGGGGGCAGCCTACGAGCAGTACTTC	CATSRVGAAYEQYF
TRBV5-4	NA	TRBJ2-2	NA	TGTGCCAGCAGCCCTGGTCGGTCGCTTCTCACCGGGGAGCTGTTTTTT	CASSPGRSLLTGELFF
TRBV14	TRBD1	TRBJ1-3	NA	TGTGCCAGCAGCCAAAGAAGACAGGGCTTTTATGGAAACACCATATATTTT	CASSQRRQGFYGNTIYF
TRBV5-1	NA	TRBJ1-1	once	TGCGCCAGCAGCGCGGACAATCAGTTGCCACGAGCTTTCTTT	CASSADNQLPRAFF
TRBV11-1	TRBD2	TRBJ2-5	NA	TGTGCCAGCAGGAGGACTAGCCAAGAGACCCAGTACTTC	CASRRTSQETQYF